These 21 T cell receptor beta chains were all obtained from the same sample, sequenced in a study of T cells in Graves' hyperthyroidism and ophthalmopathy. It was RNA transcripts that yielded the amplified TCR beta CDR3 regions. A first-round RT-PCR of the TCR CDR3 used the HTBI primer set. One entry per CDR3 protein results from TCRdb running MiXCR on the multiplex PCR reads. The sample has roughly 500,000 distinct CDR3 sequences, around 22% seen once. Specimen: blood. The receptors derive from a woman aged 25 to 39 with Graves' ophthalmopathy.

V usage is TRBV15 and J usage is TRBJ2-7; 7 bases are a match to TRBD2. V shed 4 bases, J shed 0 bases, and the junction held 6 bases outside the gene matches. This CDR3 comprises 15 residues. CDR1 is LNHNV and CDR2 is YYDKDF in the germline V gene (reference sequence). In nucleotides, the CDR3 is TGTGCCACCAGCACCGGGGGGTCGACCTCCTACGAGCAGTACTTC. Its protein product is CATSTGGSTSYEQYF.

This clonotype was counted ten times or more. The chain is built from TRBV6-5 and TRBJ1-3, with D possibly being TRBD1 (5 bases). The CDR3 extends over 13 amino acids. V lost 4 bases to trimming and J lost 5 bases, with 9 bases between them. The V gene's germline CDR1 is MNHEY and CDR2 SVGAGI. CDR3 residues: CASSWDVRNTIYF. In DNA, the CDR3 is TGTGCCAGCAGTTGGGACGTTCGAAACACCATATATTTT.

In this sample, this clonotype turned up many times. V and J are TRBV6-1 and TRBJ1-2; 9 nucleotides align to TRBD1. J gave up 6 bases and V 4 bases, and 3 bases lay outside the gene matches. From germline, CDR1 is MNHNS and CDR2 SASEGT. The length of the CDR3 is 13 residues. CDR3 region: CASSATGGHGYTF. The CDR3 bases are TGTGCCAGCAGTGCTACAGGGGGCCATGGCTACACCTTC.

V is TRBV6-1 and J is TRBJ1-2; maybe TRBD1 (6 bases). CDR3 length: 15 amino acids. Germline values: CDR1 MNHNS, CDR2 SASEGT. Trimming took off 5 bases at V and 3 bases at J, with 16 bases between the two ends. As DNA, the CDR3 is TGTGCCAGCAGTCCCCTACAGGGAAGGGACTATGGCTACACCTTC. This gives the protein CASSPLQGRDYGYTF.

This CDR3 is CASSPNGGSDGYTF. DNA for the CDR3: TGTGCCAGCAGTCCGAATGGGGGTAGCGATGGCTACACCTTC. The chain recombines TRBV6-1 with TRBJ1-2, with D perhaps matching TRBD1 (5 bases). Trimming stripped 5 bases from V and 6 bases from J, with 16 bases between. Germline CDR1 and CDR2: MNHNS and SASEGT. The CDR3 is 14 amino acids.

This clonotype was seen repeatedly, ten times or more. The CDR3 spells CASSENRVAGELFF. Written as DNA, the CDR3 is TGTGCCAGCAGTGAAAACAGGGTGGCCGGGGAGCTGTTTTTT. V usage is TRBV6-1 and J usage is TRBJ2-2, with D possibly being TRBD1 (6 bases). This CDR3 region has 14 residues. Per the germline V gene, CDR1 is MNHNS and CDR2 is SASEGT. V shed 2 bases and J shed 6 bases, with 10 bases lying between them.

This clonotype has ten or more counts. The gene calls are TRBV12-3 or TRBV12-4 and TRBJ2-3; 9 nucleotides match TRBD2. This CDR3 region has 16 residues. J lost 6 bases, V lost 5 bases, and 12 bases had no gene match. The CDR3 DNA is TGTGCCAGCAGTCCAGGACTAGCGCAAAACGCGGATACGCAGTATTTT. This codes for CASSPGLAQNADTQYF.

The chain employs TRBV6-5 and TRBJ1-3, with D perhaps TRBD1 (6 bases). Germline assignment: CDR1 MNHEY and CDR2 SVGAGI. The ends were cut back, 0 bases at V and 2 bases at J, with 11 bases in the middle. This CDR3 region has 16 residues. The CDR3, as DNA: TGTGCCAGCAGTTACTCAGGGGGGACCACTGGAAACACCATATATTTT. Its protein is CASSYSGGTTGNTIYF.

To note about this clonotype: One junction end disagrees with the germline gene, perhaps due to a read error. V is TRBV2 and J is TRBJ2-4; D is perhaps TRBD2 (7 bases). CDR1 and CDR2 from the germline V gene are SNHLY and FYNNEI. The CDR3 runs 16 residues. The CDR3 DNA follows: TGTGCCAGCAGTGAAGCGCTTGGGCACGCGGGGGACATTAAGTACTTC. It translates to CASSEALGHAGDIKYF.

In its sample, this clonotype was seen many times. CDR3 coding DNA: TGTGCCAGCAGCTTAGCCACGGGGGGGCTGGCCGGGGAGCTGTTTTTT. Translated: CASSLATGGLAGELFF. The chain recombines TRBV7-2 with TRBJ2-2; 8 bases are a match to TRBD2. The CDR3 runs to 16 residues. With 0 bases clipped from V and 6 bases from J, the junction kept 6 bases outside the gene matches. CDR1 SGHTA and CDR2 FQGNSA come from the germline V gene. Supplemented by reference TRBV7-2 and TRBJ2-2, the full variable domain reads GAGVSQSPSNKVTEKGKDVELRCDPISGHTALYWYRQSLGQGLEFLIYFQGNSAPDKSGLPSDRFSAERTGGSVSTLTIQRTQQEDSAVYLCASSLATGGLAGELFFGEGSRLTVL.

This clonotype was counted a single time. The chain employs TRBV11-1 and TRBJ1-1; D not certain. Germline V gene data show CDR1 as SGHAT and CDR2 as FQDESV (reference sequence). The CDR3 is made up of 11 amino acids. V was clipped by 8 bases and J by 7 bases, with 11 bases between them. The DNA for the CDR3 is TGTGCCAGCGGCATTACTGATGAAGCTTTCTTT. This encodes CASGITDEAFF.

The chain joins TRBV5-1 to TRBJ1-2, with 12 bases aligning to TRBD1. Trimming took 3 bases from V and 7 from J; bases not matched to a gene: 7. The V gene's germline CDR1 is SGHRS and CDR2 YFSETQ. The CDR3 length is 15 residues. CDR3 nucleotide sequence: TGCGCCAGCAGCTCTGGGACAGGGGGCGAATTTGGCTACACCTTC. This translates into CASSSGTGGEFGYTF. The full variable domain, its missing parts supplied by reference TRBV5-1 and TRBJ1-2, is KAGVTQTPRYLIKTRGQQVTLSCSPISGHRSVSWYQQTPGQGLQFLFEYFSETQRNKGNFPGRFSGRQFSNSRSEMNVSTLELGDSALYLCASSSGTGGEFGYTFGSGTRLTVV.

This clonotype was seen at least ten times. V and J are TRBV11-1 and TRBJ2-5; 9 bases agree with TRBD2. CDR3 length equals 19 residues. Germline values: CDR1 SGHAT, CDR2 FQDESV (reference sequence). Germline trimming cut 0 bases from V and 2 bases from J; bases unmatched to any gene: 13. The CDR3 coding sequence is TGTGCCAGCAGCTTAGCGCTCGCGGGGGGGCCCGATTTTCAAGAGACCCAGTACTTC. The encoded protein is CASSLALAGGPDFQETQYF. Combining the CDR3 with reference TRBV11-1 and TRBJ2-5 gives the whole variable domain EAEVAQSPRYKITEKSQAVAFWCDPISGHATLYWYRQILGQGPELLVQFQDESVVDDSQLPKDRFSAERLKGVDSTLKIQPAELGDSAMYLCASSLALAGGPDFQETQYFGPGTRLLVL.

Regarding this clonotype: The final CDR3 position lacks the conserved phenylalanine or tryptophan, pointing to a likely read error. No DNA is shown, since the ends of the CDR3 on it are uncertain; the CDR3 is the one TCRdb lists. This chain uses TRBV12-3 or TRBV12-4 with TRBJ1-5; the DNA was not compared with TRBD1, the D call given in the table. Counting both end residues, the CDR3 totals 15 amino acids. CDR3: CASSFLWELNQPLHL.

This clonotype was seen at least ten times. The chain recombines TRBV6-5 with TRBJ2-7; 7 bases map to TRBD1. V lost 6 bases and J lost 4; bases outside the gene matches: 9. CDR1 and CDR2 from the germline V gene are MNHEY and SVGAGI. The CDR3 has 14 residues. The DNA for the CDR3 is TGTGCCAGCAGCTACAGGGGTCCTCCTTACGAGCAGTACTTC. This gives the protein CASSYRGPPYEQYF.

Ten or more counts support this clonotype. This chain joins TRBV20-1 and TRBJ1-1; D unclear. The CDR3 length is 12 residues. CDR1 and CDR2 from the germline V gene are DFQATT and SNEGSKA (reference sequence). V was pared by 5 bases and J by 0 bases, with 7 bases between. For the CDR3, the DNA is TGCAGTGCTTCAGACCTGAACACTGAAGCTTTCTTT. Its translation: CSASDLNTEAFF.

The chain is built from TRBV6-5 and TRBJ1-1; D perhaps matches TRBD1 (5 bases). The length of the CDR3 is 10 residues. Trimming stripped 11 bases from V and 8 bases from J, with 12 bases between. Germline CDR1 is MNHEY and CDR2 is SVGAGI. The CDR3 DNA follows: TGTGCCCCACGAGGGGCGGAAGCTTTCTTT. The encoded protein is CAPRGAEAFF.

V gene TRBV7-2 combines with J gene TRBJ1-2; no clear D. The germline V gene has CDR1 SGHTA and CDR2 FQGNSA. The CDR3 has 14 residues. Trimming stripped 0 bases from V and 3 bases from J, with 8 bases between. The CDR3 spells CASSLARQDYGYTF. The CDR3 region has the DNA TGTGCCAGCAGCTTAGCTAGGCAGGACTATGGCTACACCTTC.

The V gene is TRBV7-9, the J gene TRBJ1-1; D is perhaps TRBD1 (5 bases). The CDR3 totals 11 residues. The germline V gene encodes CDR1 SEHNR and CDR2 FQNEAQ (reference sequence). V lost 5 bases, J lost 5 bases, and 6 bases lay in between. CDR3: CASSRTTEAFF. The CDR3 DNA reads TGTGCCAGCAGCCGGACAACTGAAGCTTTCTTT.

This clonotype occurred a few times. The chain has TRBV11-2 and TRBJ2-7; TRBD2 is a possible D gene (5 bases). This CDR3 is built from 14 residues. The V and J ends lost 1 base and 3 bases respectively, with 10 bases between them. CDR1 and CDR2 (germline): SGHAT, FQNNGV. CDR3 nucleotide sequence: TGTGCCAGCAGCTTAGTGGTTAGCGACTACGAGCAGTACTTC. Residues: CASSLVVSDYEQYF.

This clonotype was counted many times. The CDR3 DNA follows: TGTGCCAGCAGTTATGGGGTAGGCACCTACGAGCAGTACTTC. This codes for CASSYGVGTYEQYF. The V call is TRBV6-5, the J call TRBJ2-7; D is unresolved. The CDR3 runs to 14 residues. With 3 bases removed from V and 2 bases from J, the gap between germline ends came to 11 bases. Germline CDR1 and CDR2: MNHEY and SVGAGI.